One sample yielded the 9 T cell receptor beta chains listed below, sequenced in a study of regulatory and conventional T cells in RAG deficiency (dated by TCRdb to about 2017). Library preparation used the immunoSEQ multiplex PCR assay. Not all clones reach the TCRdb copy of this immuneACCESS table, which keeps in-frame sequences only. Checked studies attribute under half of the gap to unresolved V genes and leave the rest unexplained. This sample gives fewer than 35,000 clones in total; 85% to 90% of them show up just once. The top ten constitute 5.4% of the sample. These data were also filed under a second study, of regulatory T cells. The second paper further reports: The multiplex PCR used 52 forward TRBV primers and 13 reverse TRBJ primers, with assay-based and computational corrections for amplification bias.

Sequenced sample: CD8+ T cells sorted from blood. The receptors here all came from a human donor in good health.

The genes are TRBV7-2 and TRBJ2-7; D remains ambiguous. The germline V gene encodes CDR1 SGHTA and CDR2 FQGNSA. This CDR3 spans 14 amino acids. The V gene lost 3 bases and the J gene lost 0 bases, with 9 bases spanning the gap. The CDR3 loop reads CASSFAVSSYEQYF. For the CDR3, the DNA is TGTGCCAGCAGCTTTGCGGTGAGCTCCTACGAGCAGTACTTC.

V usage is TRBV28 and J usage is TRBJ1-4; D ambiguous. V was clipped by 4 bases and J by 2 bases, with 8 bases between them. The V gene's germline CDR1 is MDHEN and CDR2 SYDVKM. The CDR3 is 14 amino acids. The CDR3 nucleotides are TGTGCCAGCAGTTCGCCCCGGACTAATGAAAAACTGTTTTTT. This codes for CASSSPRTNEKLFF. The full variable domain, its missing parts supplied by reference TRBV28 and TRBJ1-4, is DVKVTQSSRYLVKRTGEKVFLECVQDMDHENMFWYRQDPGLGLRLIYFSYDVKMKEKGDIPEGYSVSREKKERFSLILESASTNQTSMYLCASSSPRTNEKLFFGSGTQLSVL.

The chain links TRBV19 to TRBJ2-3, with TRBD2 matching over 9 bases. The CDR3 has 15 residues. From germline, CDR1 is LNHDA and CDR2 SQIVND (reference sequence). V lost 6 bases to trimming and J lost 4 bases; unmatched junction nucleotides: 8. The CDR3 nucleotides read TGTGCCAGTAGGTTGCTAGCGGGACTCTCAGATACGCAGTATTTT. Encoded protein: CASRLLAGLSDTQYF.

The chain couples TRBV7-9 to TRBJ1-3; possible D gene TRBD1, 6 bases. V was clipped by 4 bases and J by 4 bases, with 14 bases between them. This CDR3 is built from 15 residues. The germline gives CDR1 SEHNR, CDR2 FQNEAQ (reference sequence). CDR3 sequence: CASSSYREPGNTIYF. The CDR3 DNA sequence: TGTGCCAGCAGCTCTTACAGGGAACCGGGAAACACCATATATTTT.

V and J are TRBV6-4 and TRBJ1-5, with a possible D match to TRBD1 (5 bases). Between the trimmed V and J ends, which lost 2 bases and 7 bases, there was a span of 18 bases. This CDR3 is built from 16 residues. The V gene's germline CDR1 is MRHNA and CDR2 SNTAGT. This chain's CDR3 is CASSDPGRRGKQPQHF. The CDR3 DNA reads as TGTGCCAGCAGTGACCCGGGAAGGAGGGGTAAACAGCCCCAGCATTTT.

The CDR3 region is CASSDKTRDGSNQPQHF. The DNA for the CDR3 is TGTGCCAGCAGTGACAAGACCCGGGACGGCTCCAATCAGCCCCAGCATTTT. This chain connects TRBV6-1 to TRBJ1-5; the D gene is possibly TRBD1 (5 bases). The CDR3 covers 17 residues. V dropped 3 bases and J dropped 3 bases, with 18 bases sitting between them. The V gene's germline CDR1 is MNHNS and CDR2 SASEGT.

This chain connects TRBV19 to TRBJ2-2; D uncertain. The CDR3 is 11 residues long. Trimming took 3 bases from V and 6 from J, leaving 2 bases between them. Germline V lookup: CDR1 LNHDA, CDR2 SQIVND (reference sequence). The CDR3, as DNA: TGTGCCAGTAGTATTCCCGGGGAGCTGTTTTTT. This codes for CASSIPGELFF.

The chain uses TRBV7-9 and TRBJ1-1, with D hard to call. V was cut by 3 bases and J by 1 base, with 6 bases left in between. Germline V gives CDR1 SEHNR, CDR2 FQNEAQ (reference sequence). The CDR3 is 13 residues long. The CDR3 nucleotides read TGTGCCAGCAGCTTTGAGGGGAACACTGAAGCTTTCTTT. Its translation is CASSFEGNTEAFF.

The rearrangement links TRBV27 to TRBJ1-1; 7 bases are a match to TRBD1. There are 16 residues in the CDR3. The junction had 11 bases not matched to a gene; V was cut back by 5 bases and J by 2 bases. Germline CDR1 and CDR2: MNHEY and SMNVEV (reference sequence). Here the CDR3 reads CASSPTGADRNTEAFF. DNA for the CDR3: TGTGCCAGCAGTCCCACAGGGGCCGACCGAAACACTGAAGCTTTCTTT.